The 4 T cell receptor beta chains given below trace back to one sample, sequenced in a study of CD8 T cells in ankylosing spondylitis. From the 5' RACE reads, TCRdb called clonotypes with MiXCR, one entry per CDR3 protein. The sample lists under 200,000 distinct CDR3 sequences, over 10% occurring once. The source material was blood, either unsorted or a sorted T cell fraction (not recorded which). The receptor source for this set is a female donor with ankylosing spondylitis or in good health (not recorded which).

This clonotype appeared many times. The CDR3 bases are TGTGCCAGCAGTGAAGTCGGACAGGGGCATGTGAATGAGCAGTTCTTC. This sequence encodes CASSEVGQGHVNEQFF. The V call is TRBV25-1, the J call TRBJ2-1; 9 bases are shared with TRBD1. V shed 2 bases and J 7 bases; nucleotides not matched to a gene: 9. Germline V CDR1 and CDR2: MGHDK, SYGVNS. The CDR3 is 16 residues long.

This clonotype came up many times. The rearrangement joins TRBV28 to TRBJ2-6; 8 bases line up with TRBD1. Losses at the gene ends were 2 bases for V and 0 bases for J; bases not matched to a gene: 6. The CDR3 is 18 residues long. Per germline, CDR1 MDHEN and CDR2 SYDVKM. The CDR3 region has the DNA TGTGCCAGCAGTTTAAGCAGGGGGCGACGCTCTGGGGCCAACGTCCTGACTTTC. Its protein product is CASSLSRGRRSGANVLTF.

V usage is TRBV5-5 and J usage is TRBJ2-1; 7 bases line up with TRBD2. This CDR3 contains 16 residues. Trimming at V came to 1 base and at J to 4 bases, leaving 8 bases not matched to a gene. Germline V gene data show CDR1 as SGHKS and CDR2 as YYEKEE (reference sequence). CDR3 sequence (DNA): TGTGCCAGCAGCTTGATGCGGCGGGGGAGTTACAATGAGCAGTTCTTC. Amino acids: CASSLMRRGSYNEQFF.

Written as DNA, the CDR3 is TGTGCCAGCAGTCCCCTTTTAGCCGGGGAGCTGTTTTTT. This gives the protein CASSPLLAGELFF. V is TRBV6-1 and J is TRBJ2-2; D gene ambiguous. This CDR3 has 13 residues. The V end lost 5 bases, the J end lost 6 bases, and 10 bases lay between the germline ends. CDR1 MNHNS and CDR2 SASEGT come from the germline V gene.